One sample yielded the 6 T cell receptor beta chains listed below, sequenced in a study of blood T cells in healthy people across ages. Combining a sample-barcoded 5' primer with a J-beta primer mix, a second PCR ran for about 7 to 11 cycles. TCRdb analysed the 5' RACE reads with MiXCR anew, one entry per CDR3 protein. The sample lists about 1.4 million distinct CDR3 sequences, approximately 59% occurring once. The sample comprised blood. These receptors came from a man between 18 and 35 years old in good health.

The chain has TRBV7-2 and TRBJ2-1, with TRBD2 identical over 14 bases. CDR3 length equals 17 residues. J gave up 6 bases and V 6 bases, and 10 bases lay outside the gene matches. CDR1 and CDR2 (germline): SGHTA, FQGNSA. CDR3 in DNA: TGTGCCAGCAGTCCACCGACTAGCGGGGGGGCCGGCAATGAGCAGTTCTTC. Translating gives CASSPPTSGGAGNEQFF.

This sequence joins TRBV4-2 and TRBJ2-1; D gene unclear. CDR1 and CDR2 (germline): LGHNA, YNFKEQ. This CDR3 region has 16 residues. V was cut by 3 bases and J by 0 bases, with 12 bases left in between. As DNA, the CDR3 is TGTGCCAGCAGCCACCGCAACGAGCTCTCCTACAATGAGCAGTTCTTC. This codes for CASSHRNELSYNEQFF.

This clonotype was observed a handful of times. The chain uses TRBV20-1 and TRBJ2-7; 8 nucleotides agree with TRBD2. Losses at the gene ends were 1 base for V and 1 base for J; bases not matched to a gene: 12. From germline, CDR1 is DFQATT and CDR2 SNEGSKA (reference sequence). The CDR3 is made up of 17 amino acids. The CDR3 nucleotides are TGCAGTGCTAGAGGTGGAGCGGGGGAGTCGAGTTCCTACGAGCAGTACTTC. Protein: CSARGGAGESSSYEQYF.

This clonotype was found a few times. This chain joins TRBV11-2 and TRBJ2-7; possible D gene TRBD1, 5 bases. This CDR3 has 15 amino acids. Germline CDR1 is SGHAT and CDR2 is FQNNGV. Trimming removed 5 bases from V and 0 bases from J, with 14 bases in between. In nucleotides, the CDR3 is TGTGCCAGCAGCCCCACGGCAGGGAACTCCTACGAGCAGTACTTC. This translates into CASSPTAGNSYEQYF.

This chain joins TRBV5-6 and TRBJ2-7; D perhaps matches TRBD1 (5 bases). V lost 1 base and J lost 4, with 18 bases in between. The germline CDR1 and CDR2 sequences are SGHDT and YYEEEE. This CDR3 spans 16 amino acids. Here the CDR3 reads CASSLFARVTSYEQYF. The CDR3 DNA reads as TGTGCCAGCAGCTTGTTCGCCAGGGTTACGTCGTACGAGCAGTACTTC.

V is TRBV29-1 and J is TRBJ2-5; D is perhaps TRBD2 (6 bases). The V and J ends lost 7 bases and 4 bases respectively, with 16 bases between them. The CDR3 has 13 residues. Germline CDR1 reads SQVTM; CDR2 reads ANQGSEA. The CDR3 DNA follows: TGCAGCGCCCCTTGGGGGGTACGAGAGACCCAGTACTTC. This encodes CSAPWGVRETQYF. The full variable domain, its missing parts supplied by reference TRBV29-1 and TRBJ2-5, is SAVISQKPSRDICQRGTSLTIQCQVDSQVTMMFWYRQQPGQSLTLIATANQGSEATYESGFVIDKFPISRPNLTFSTLTVSNMSPEDSSIYLCSAPWGVRETQYFGPGTRLLVL.